The 2 T cell receptor beta chains listed next were all sequenced from one sample in a study of T cell responses to AZD1222 COVID-19 vaccine. The data were produced by immunoSEQ multiplex PCR, yet TCRdb's version contains in-frame clones alone and is incomplete. The table has roughly 120,000 clones, more than 75% seen once. The starting material was peripheral blood, obtained 28 days after the second AZD1222 dose. The receptors here all came from an adult who received the AZD1222 COVID-19 vaccine.

V is TRBV2 and J is TRBJ1-2; 7 bases match TRBD1. The CDR3 spans 14 residues. Unmatched junction bases numbered 8, after V lost 5 bases and J lost 5 bases. In germline, CDR1 is SNHLY, CDR2 FYNNEI. CDR3 residues: CASSRRTGWYGYTF. As DNA, the CDR3 is TGTGCCAGCAGTAGACGGACAGGATGGTATGGCTACACCTTC.

The chain is built from TRBV25-1 and TRBJ2-1; D not resolved. Trimming took off 5 bases at V and 2 bases at J, with 16 bases between the two ends. The CDR3 spans 16 residues. Germline loops: CDR1 MGHDK, CDR2 SYGVNS. The CDR3 protein is CASSPFEESPYNEQFF. In DNA form, the CDR3 reads TGTGCCAGCAGTCCGTTTGAGGAGTCTCCCTACAATGAGCAGTTCTTC.